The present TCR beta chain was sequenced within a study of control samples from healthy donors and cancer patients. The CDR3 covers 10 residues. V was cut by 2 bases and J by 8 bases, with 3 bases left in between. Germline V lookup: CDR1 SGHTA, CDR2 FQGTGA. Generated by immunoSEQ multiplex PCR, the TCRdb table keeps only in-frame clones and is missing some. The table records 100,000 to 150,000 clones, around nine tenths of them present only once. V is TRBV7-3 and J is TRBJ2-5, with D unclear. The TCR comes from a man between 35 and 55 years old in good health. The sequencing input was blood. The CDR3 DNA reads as TGTGCCAGCAGCTTAGGCACCCAGTACTTC. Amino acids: CASSLGTQYF.